This entry concerns a single TCR beta chain. In its sample, this clonotype was seen many times. Its antigen has not been determined. Base qualities are missing; no much larger clone stands one base away. The data were taken from a study of T-cell memory formation after mild COVID-19 (dated by TCRdb to about 2021). A note on the overall study: TCR sequence clusters from the two donors were found to be largely donor specific. T-cell clones expanding and contracting after mild COVID-19 in a couple of donors were tracked by longitudinal TCRalpha and TCRbeta repertoire sequencing. The cohort comprised two young, previously healthy adult volunteers, one female and one male. Study-wide findings and limitations: The study covered only two mild cases, and larger cohorts including severe cases with pre-infection samples were considered necessary. Contracting CD4+ clones were found mainly in CM and EM memory subsets, while CD8+ clones were enriched in EMRA. From day 15 to 85, contracting clones showed balanced CD4/CD8 phenotypes, whereas a second wave of clones that expanded from day 15 to 37 leaned towards CD4+. SARS-CoV-2 specificity was not confirmed for the second-wave clones peaking on day 37. Some responding clones were found in pre-infection memory, which suggests that pre-existing cross-reactive memory T cells took part in the SARS-CoV-2 response.

Ficoll-Paque density gradient centrifugation was the method used to isolate PBMCs. Reading the germline V gene gives CDR1 SGHAT and CDR2 FQNNGV. Its CDR3 holds 15 amino acids, cysteine through phenylalanine. Only the CDR3 DNA stays, 45 bases, in frame from base 1. V sheds 3 bases and J sheds 2 bases, leaving 12 bases between their ends. Sequencing took place on an Illumina NovaSeq 6000. TCRalpha and TCRbeta cDNA libraries were built by 5'RACE with constant-segment primers, adding sample barcodes and unique molecular identifiers. Trizol reagent was used to extract RNA from every sample. Library amplification was performed in two PCR steps, and a second sample barcode and Illumina TruSeq adapters were introduced in the second step. Libraries were sequenced on an Illumina NovaSeq with 2 x 150 bp paired-end reads. From the authors' description of their analysis: Reads were demultiplexed and collapsed into UMI-guided consensus sequences with migec v1.2.7. Using mixcr v2.1.11, UMI consensuses were aligned to TRA and TRB V and J templates and then assembled into clonotypes. Expanded or contracted clonotypes were those called significant by both edgeR and NoisET, with noise models trained on biological replicates. For edgeR calls, a false discovery rate-adjusted p below 0.01 and a log2 fold-change threshold of 1 were applied. As an exploratory analysis of dynamics, max-normalized trajectories of the 1000 most abundant clonotypes were examined by PCA with hierarchical clustering. Each responding clone was given a CD4 or CD8 phenotype based on the CD4+ and CD8+ repertoires, which had been sequenced separately. TCRdb ran its own pipeline on the public reads, namely fastp trimming at Q25 and MiXCR clone calling, and kept in-frame beta chains. Each CDR3 protein appears once, grouped with its most common genes and DNA. The V and J calls follow TCRdb's processing rather than the paper's. The sample table holds some 48,000 distinct CDR3 sequences, of which approximately 12% were seen once. The ten largest clones take up around 26% of the sample.

Source material: PBMCs or a T cell subset sorted from them (not recorded which). This chain joins TRBV11-2 to TRBJ2-3, and possibly TRBD1, on 5 matching bases. The sequence was collected from a man between 18 and 35 years old who had mild COVID-19 (a few samples of this study predate the infection). The sample titles of this study are shuffled in the database, so cell type and time point are left out; the donor was told from shared clones. CDR3 reads: CASSFRTHYTDTQYF. The base sequence is TGTGCCAGCAGCTTCCGGACACACTACACAGATACGCAGTATTTT.